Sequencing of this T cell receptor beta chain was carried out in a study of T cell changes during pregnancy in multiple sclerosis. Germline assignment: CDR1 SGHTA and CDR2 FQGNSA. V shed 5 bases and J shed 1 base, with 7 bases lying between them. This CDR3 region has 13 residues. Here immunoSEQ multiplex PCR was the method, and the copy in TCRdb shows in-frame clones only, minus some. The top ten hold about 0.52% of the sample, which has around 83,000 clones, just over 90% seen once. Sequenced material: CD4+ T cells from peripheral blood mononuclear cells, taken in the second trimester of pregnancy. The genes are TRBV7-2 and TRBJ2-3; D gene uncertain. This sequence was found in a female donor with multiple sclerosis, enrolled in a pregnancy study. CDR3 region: CASSLRRTDTQYF. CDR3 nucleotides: TGTGCCAGCAGCCTGCGTCGCACAGATACGCAGTATTTT.